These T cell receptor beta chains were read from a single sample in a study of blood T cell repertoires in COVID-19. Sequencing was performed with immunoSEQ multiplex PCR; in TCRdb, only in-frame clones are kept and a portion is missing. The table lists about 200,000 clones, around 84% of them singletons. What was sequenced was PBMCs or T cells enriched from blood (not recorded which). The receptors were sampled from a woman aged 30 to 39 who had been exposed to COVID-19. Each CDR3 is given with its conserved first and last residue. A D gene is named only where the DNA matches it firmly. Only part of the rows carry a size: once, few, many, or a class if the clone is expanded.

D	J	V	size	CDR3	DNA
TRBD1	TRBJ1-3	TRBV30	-	CAWATGDNSGNTIYF	TGTGCCTGGGCGACAGGGGACAACTCTGGAAACACCATATATTTT
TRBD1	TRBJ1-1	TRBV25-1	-	CASSVSTGVNTEAFF	TGTGCCAGCAGTGTCTCGACAGGGGTGAACACTGAAGCTTTCTTT
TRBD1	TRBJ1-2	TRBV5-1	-	CASSTGDQRNYGYTF	TGCGCCAGCTCGACAGGGGACCAGCGTAACTATGGCTACACCTTC
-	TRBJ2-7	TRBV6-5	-	CASSYSGSGGPYEQYF	TGTGCCAGCAGTTACTCTGGGTCGGGGGGCCCCTACGAGCAGTACTTC
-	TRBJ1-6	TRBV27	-	CASSLSRGRPLHF	TGTGCCAGCAGTTTATCGCGGGGGCGGCCCCTCCACTTT
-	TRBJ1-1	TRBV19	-	CASSLQENTEAFF	TGTGCCAGTAGCTTGCAGGAGAACACTGAAGCTTTCTTT
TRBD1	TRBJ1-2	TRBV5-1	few	CASSAGQDAMANTF	TGCGCCAGCAGCGCCGGACAGGATGCTATGGCTAACACCTTC
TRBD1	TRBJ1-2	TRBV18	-	CASSYFRTGTGLTGYTF	TGTGCCAGCTCTTATTTCCGGACCGGGACAGGGCTAACCGGCTACACCTTC
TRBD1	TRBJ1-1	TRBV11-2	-	CASSRGQGIITEAFF	TGTGCCAGCAGTCGTGGACAGGGGATTATCACTGAAGCTTTCTTT
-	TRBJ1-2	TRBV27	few	CASSLLGTTGYGYTF	TGTGCCAGCAGTTTATTAGGGACTACAGGCTATGGCTACACCTTC